This T cell receptor beta chain was recorded in a study of blood T cells in healthy people across ages. Note on this clonotype: As yet, its antigen is unknown.

General study points: The study found more naive CD4+ cells and higher diversity in long-lived than aged donors. Age showed a roughly linear inverse relationship with TCR beta diversity per million T cells. For the donors, CMV status was unknown and possibly confounded expanded clonotype changes.

Alongside a J-beta primer mix, a sample-barcoded 5' primer served in a second PCR lasting roughly 6 to 12 cycles. TCRdb fed the 5' RACE reads into MiXCR, producing one record per CDR3 protein. This table holds around 1,600,000 distinct CDR3 sequences, 40% to 45% found once. Germline assignment: CDR1 SGHRS and CDR2 YFSETQ. This CDR3 is 16 amino acids long. Trimming pared 3 bases from V and 2 bases from J, leaving 18 bases between. Sample: blood. The sequence came from a woman under 30 in good health. The chain carries TRBV5-1 and TRBJ2-7; D perhaps matches TRBD1 (6 bases). The CDR3 region has the DNA TGCGCCAGCAGCTCCCAGATTCGGGACACTGCCTACGAGCAGTACTTC. The encoded protein is CASSSQIRDTAYEQYF. The full variable domain, with the rest looked up from reference TRBV5-1 and TRBJ2-7, is KAGVTQTPRYLIKTRGQQVTLSCSPISGHRSVSWYQQTPGQGLQFLFEYFSETQRNKGNFPGRFSGRQFSNSRSEMNVSTLELGDSALYLCASSSQIRDTAYEQYFGPGTRLTVT.